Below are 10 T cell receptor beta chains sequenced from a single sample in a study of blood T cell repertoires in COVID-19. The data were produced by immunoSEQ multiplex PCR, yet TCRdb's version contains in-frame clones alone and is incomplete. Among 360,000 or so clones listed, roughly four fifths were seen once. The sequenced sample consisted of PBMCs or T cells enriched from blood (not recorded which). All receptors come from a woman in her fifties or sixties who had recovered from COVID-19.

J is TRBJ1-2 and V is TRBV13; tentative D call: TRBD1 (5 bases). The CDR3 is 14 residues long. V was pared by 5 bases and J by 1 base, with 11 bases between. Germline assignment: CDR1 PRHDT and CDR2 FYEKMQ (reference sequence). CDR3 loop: CASSPSQGNYGYTF. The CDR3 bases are TGTGCCAGCAGCCCATCCCAGGGTAACTATGGCTACACCTTC.

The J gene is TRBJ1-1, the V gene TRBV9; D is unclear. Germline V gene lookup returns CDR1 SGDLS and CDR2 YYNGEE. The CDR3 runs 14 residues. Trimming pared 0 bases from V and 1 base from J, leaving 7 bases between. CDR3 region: CASSVAPQNTEAFF. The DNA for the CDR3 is TGTGCCAGCAGCGTAGCCCCCCAGAACACTGAAGCTTTCTTT.

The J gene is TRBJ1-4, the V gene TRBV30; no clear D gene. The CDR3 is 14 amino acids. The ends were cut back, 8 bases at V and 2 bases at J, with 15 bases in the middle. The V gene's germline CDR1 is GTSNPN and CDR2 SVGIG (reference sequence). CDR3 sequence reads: CAGNLHSTNEKLFF. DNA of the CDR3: TGTGCCGGGAACCTTCACAGTACTAATGAAAAACTGTTTTTT.

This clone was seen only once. In DNA, the CDR3 is TGTGCCACCAGCAGCGACTGGGGCGGCTACACCTTC. As protein: CATSSDWGGYTF. The chain uses TRBV15 and TRBJ1-2, with D maybe TRBD1 (5 bases). The CDR3 spans 12 residues. The germline V gene has CDR1 LNHNV and CDR2 YYDKDF (reference sequence). V was pared by 3 bases and J by 8 bases, with 10 bases between.

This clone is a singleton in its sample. CDR3 nucleotides: TGTGCCTGGAGGGAGGGCTCGGGACAGGGCAGGGGGAATGAGCAGTTCTTC. It is translated as CAWREGSGQGRGNEQFF. The chain employs TRBV30 and TRBJ2-1; 9 bases line up with TRBD1. The V segment lost 3 bases and the J segment 7 bases; nucleotides outside the gene matches: 16. The CDR3 is 17 residues long. The V gene's germline CDR1 is GTSNPN and CDR2 SVGIG (reference sequence).

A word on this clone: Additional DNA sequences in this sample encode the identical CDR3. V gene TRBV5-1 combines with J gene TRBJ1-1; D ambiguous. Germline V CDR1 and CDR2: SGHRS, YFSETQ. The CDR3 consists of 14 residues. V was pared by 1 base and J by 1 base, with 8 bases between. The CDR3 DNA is TGCGCCAGCAGCTTGAGTCCGGGGAACACTGAAGCTTTCTTT. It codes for CASSLSPGNTEAFF.

CDR3 region: CASLASVGQNEKLFF. CDR3 in DNA: TGTGCCAGCCTAGCCTCCGTGGGACAGAATGAAAAACTGTTTTTT. The chain couples TRBV4-2 to TRBJ1-4, with 7 bases aligning to TRBD1. In germline, CDR1 is LGHNA, CDR2 YNFKEQ. This CDR3 spans 15 amino acids. Germline trimming cut 8 bases from V and 5 bases from J; bases unmatched to any gene: 11.

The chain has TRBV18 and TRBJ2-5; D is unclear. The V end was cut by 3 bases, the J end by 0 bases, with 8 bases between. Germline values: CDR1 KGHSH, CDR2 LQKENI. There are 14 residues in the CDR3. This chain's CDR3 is CASSPGRYQETQYF. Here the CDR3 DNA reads TGTGCCAGCTCACCCGGCAGGTACCAAGAGACCCAGTACTTC.

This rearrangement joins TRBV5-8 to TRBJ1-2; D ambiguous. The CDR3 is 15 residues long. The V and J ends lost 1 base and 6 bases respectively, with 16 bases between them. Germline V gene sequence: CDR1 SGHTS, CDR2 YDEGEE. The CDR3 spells CASSLNPRNSNGYTF. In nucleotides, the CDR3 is TGTGCCAGCAGCTTGAACCCTAGAAACTCGAATGGCTACACCTTC.

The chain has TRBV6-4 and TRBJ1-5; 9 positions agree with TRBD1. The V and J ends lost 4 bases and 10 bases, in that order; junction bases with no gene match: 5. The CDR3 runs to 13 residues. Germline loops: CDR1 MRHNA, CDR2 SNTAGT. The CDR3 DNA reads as TGTGCCAGCAGTGCGGGACAGGGTTATCCCCAGCATTTT. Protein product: CASSAGQGYPQHF.